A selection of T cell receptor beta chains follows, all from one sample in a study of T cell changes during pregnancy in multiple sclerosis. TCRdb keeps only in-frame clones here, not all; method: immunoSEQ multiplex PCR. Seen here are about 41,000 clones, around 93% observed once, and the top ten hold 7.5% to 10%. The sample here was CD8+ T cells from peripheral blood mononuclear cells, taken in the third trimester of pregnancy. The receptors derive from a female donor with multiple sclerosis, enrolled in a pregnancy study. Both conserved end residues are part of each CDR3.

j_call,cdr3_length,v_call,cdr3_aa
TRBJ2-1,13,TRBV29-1,CSVGGTSTNEQFF
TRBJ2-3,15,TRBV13,CASSLLASPTDTQYF
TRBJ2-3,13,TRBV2,CASKVHGADTQYF
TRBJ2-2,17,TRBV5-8,CASSPPPGARVGGELFF
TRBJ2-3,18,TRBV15,CATSREGLGGSSTDTQYF
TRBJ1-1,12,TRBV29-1,CSVAQGGTEAFF
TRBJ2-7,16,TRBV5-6,CASSLVRGQGSYEQYF
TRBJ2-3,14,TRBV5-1,CASSLVTSTDTQYF
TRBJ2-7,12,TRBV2,CARRGQGNEQYF
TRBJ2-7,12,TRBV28,CASSQRLNEQYF
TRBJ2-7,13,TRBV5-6,CASSFQGNYEQYF
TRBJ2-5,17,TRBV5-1,CASSLAGTSGLQETQYF
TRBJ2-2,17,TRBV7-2,CASSLDRGRASAGELFF
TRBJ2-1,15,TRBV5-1,CASSQTDRDYNEQFF
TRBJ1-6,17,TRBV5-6,CASSDDREGSYNSPLHF
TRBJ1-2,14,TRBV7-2,CASSPPGWNYGYTF
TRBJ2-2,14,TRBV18,CASSEGRSTGELFF
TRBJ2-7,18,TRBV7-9,CASSGWASGHNAGYEQYF
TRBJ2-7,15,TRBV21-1,CANLWGGICSYEQYF
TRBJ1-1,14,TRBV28,CASSLRYGNTEAFF
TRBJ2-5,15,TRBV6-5,CASSLQGFGQETQYF
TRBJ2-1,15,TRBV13,CASSLAGRGYNEQFF
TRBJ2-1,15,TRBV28,CASSVPGLANNEQFF
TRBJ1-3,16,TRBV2,CASSLRDRSSGNTIYF
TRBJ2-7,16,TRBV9,CASSAHPGAADYEQYF
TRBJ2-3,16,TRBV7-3,CASSLISGQGADTQYF
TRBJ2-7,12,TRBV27,CATHGRGDEQYF
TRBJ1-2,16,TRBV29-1,CSVEALSGTGNYGYTF
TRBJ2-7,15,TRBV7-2,CASSSGLAGPYEQYF
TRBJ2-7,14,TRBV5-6,CASSSGGSSYEQYF